This passage covers 5 T cell receptor beta chains from one sample sequenced in a study of blood T cell repertoires in COVID-19. Repertoires were generated with immunoSEQ multiplex PCR, while TCRdb's copy carries only in-frame clones and drops some. Of about 160,000 clones listed, 70% to 90% are singletons. Sequenced input: peripheral blood. The receptors here all came from a man between 40 and 49 years old with acute or convalescent COVID-19.

In DNA form, the CDR3 reads TGTGCCAGCAGCGTGTACGGGACAGGGGGCGCATCTGGAAACACCATATATTTT. Translation: CASSVYGTGGASGNTIYF. The genes are TRBV9 and TRBJ1-3; 12 bases fit TRBD1. Germline values: CDR1 SGDLS, CDR2 YYNGEE. This CDR3 is 18 amino acids long. V shed 2 bases, J shed 1 base, and the junction held 7 bases outside the gene matches.

This sequence joins TRBV19 and TRBJ2-7, with 7 nucleotides matching TRBD1. The CDR3 extends over 15 amino acids. V trimming: 5 bases; J trimming: 3 bases; junction bases outside the gene matches: 10. Germline V gives CDR1 LNHDA, CDR2 SQIVND (reference sequence). The CDR3 bases are TGTGCCAGTAGTGAACCGGGACAGCGTTACTACGAGCAGTACTTC. Translated: CASSEPGQRYYEQYF.

The V and J genes are TRBV5-5 and TRBJ1-5, with D possibly matching TRBD1 (5 bases). CDR3 size: 16 residues. The V and J ends lost 1 base and 4 bases respectively, with 15 bases between them. Germline CDR1 SGHKS, CDR2 YYEKEE (reference sequence). DNA for the CDR3: TGTGCCAGCAGCTTGTTATACGGAAAGGGGAATCAGCCCCAGCATTTT. As protein: CASSLLYGKGNQPQHF.

This chain links TRBV7-3 with TRBJ1-1, with unresolved D. This CDR3 spans 14 amino acids. V shed 5 bases and J shed 1 base, with 11 bases lying between them. CDR1 is SGHTA and CDR2 is FQGTGA in the germline V gene. The CDR3 spells CASSPHTKNTEAFF. The CDR3 DNA follows: TGTGCCAGCAGCCCACATACGAAGAACACTGAAGCTTTCTTT.

V usage is TRBV10-1 and J usage is TRBJ2-5; possibly TRBD2 for D (7 bases). V was shortened by 5 bases and J by 2 bases, with 18 bases between the two germline ends. The CDR3 has 16 amino acids. Germline V gene data show CDR1 as WNHNN and CDR2 as SYGVQD (reference sequence). CDR3 protein: CASSPPGGPNQETQYF. In nucleotides, the CDR3 is TGCGCCAGCAGTCCCCCCGGGGGGCCTAATCAAGAGACCCAGTACTTC.